Shown below are 21 T cell receptor beta chains from a single sample sequenced in a study of T-cell memory formation after mild COVID-19. MiXCR, run by TCRdb on the 5' RACE reads, gives a single entry per CDR3 protein. The repertoire consists of 50,000 to 70,000 distinct CDR3 sequences, with more than 10% occurring once and the leading ten covering about 25%. Specimen: PBMCs or a T cell subset sorted from them (not recorded which). The receptors stem from a man younger than 35 who had mild COVID-19 (a few samples of this study predate the infection). Cell type and time point are not known.

This clonotype was seen only a few times. The chain employs TRBV10-3 and TRBJ2-7, with 11 bases fitting TRBD2. V shed 6 bases and J 6 bases; nucleotides not matched to a gene: 7. Germline CDR1 and CDR2: ENHRY and SYGVKD. The CDR3 spans 14 residues. CDR3 residues: CAISIGTSGREQYF. CDR3 sequence (DNA): TGTGCCATCAGCATCGGGACTAGCGGACGCGAGCAGTACTTC.

The sample holds many counts of this clonotype. The gene calls are TRBV4-3 and TRBJ2-7; no clear D gene. This CDR3 spans 13 amino acids. Per germline, CDR1 LGHNA and CDR2 YSLEER. Trimming left V 3 bases short and J 5 bases short, with 11 bases between. CDR3 sequence (DNA): TGCGCCAGCAGCCACCTCCGGGCCGACGAGCAGTACTTC. Translation gives CASSHLRADEQYF.

This clonotype was seen ten or more times. This chain joins TRBV12-3 or TRBV12-4 and TRBJ1-1; D remains unclear. V was clipped by 3 bases and J by 2 bases, with 7 bases between them. The CDR3 sequence is 13 residues long. CDR3 bases: TGTGCCAGCAGTTTTGAAGGCAACACTGAAGCTTTCTTT. Protein sequence: CASSFEGNTEAFF.

Only a few counts were recorded for this clonotype. The chain joins TRBV24-1 to TRBJ2-2; no firm D call. The CDR3 has 17 amino acids. Germline CDR1 is KGHDR and CDR2 is SFDVKD. The V end was cut by 4 bases, the J end by 1 base, with 15 bases between. The CDR3 region has the DNA TGTGCCACCAGTGACTCTGGGTGGCTTAGGAACACCGGGGAGCTGTTTTTT. Protein: CATSDSGWLRNTGELFF.

This clonotype was seen only a few times. The chain carries TRBV10-3 and TRBJ1-2, with TRBD1 as a possible D gene (6 bases). The V gene lost 7 bases and the J gene lost 7 bases, with 13 bases spanning the gap. Per the germline V gene, CDR1 is ENHRY and CDR2 is SYGVKD. This CDR3 comprises 12 residues. CDR3 protein: CAIKKEGVGYTF. DNA of the CDR3: TGTGCCATCAAGAAGGAGGGGGTTGGCTACACCTTC.

This clonotype occurred a few times. The rearrangement uses TRBV7-3 and TRBJ2-1; D unresolved. Germline CDR1 is SGHTA and CDR2 is FQGTGA. V was shortened by 5 bases and J by 7 bases, with 18 bases between the two germline ends. The CDR3 loop spans 15 amino acids. The CDR3 spells CASSNNIGLGNEQFF. The CDR3 DNA reads TGTGCCAGCAGCAATAACATCGGGTTGGGGAATGAGCAGTTCTTC.

The CDR3 spells CASSQGAKNTGELFF. As DNA, the CDR3 is TGCGCCAGCAGCCAGGGGGCTAAGAACACCGGGGAGCTGTTTTTT. The chain couples TRBV4-1 to TRBJ2-2; weak D call: TRBD1 (6 bases). Germline V lookup: CDR1 MGHRA, CDR2 YSYEKL. There are 15 residues in the CDR3. V lost 3 bases and J lost 1, with 9 bases in between.

This clonotype was picked up a small number of times. The V gene is TRBV6-2 or TRBV6-3, the J gene TRBJ2-5, with 8 bases fitting TRBD1. The CDR3 extends over 13 amino acids. CDR1 is MNHEY and CDR2 is SVGEGT in the germline V gene. V was clipped by 7 bases and J by 7 bases; unmatched bases: 8. CDR3 sequence: CASILGTGGTQYF. The DNA of the CDR3 is TGTGCCAGCATCCTTGGGACAGGTGGGACCCAGTACTTC.

The rearrangement joins TRBV20-1 to TRBJ2-5; 8 nucleotides match TRBD1. The CDR3 loop spans 14 amino acids. CDR1 and CDR2 from the germline V gene are DFQATT and SNEGSKA (reference sequence). J gave up 4 bases and V 0 bases, and 4 bases lay outside the gene matches. The CDR3 DNA sequence: TGCAGTGCTAGAGACAGGGGGCTAGGAGAGACCCAGTACTTC. Amino acid sequence: CSARDRGLGETQYF.

The chain employs TRBV7-8 and TRBJ2-3; D uncertain. Deletions cut 2 bases from V and 2 bases from J, with 11 bases between. CDR1 is SGHVS and CDR2 is FQNEAQ in the germline V gene. The CDR3 runs 15 residues. The CDR3 DNA follows: TGTGCCAGCAGCTTAAAACGGGTTCTCACAGATACGCAGTATTTT. Its protein is CASSLKRVLTDTQYF. Complete variable domain (other parts from reference TRBV7-8 and TRBJ2-3): GAGVSQSPRYKVAKRGQDVALRCDPISGHVSLFWYQQALGQGPEFLTYFQNEAQLDKSGLPSDRFFAERPEGSVSTLKIQRTQQEDSAVYLCASSLKRVLTDTQYFGPGTRLTVL.

This clonotype was seen a few times. The chain recombines TRBV25-1 with TRBJ2-7; possible D gene TRBD1, 6 bases. Trimming took off 6 bases at V and 1 base at J, with 13 bases between the two ends. Germline V gives CDR1 MGHDK, CDR2 SYGVNS. The CDR3 totals 14 residues. The DNA of the CDR3 is TGTGCCAGCAGGGCGACAGGCCCTTCCTACGAGCAGTACTTC. Amino acids: CASRATGPSYEQYF.

This clonotype has at least ten counts. V and J are TRBV4-1 and TRBJ2-7; no firm D call. There are 14 residues in the CDR3. Germline V lookup: CDR1 MGHRA, CDR2 YSYEKL. V was shortened by 0 bases and J by 1 base, with 7 bases between the two germline ends. CDR3 nucleotide sequence: TGCGCCAGCAGCCAAGACAGGTCATCCTACGAGCAGTACTTC. It translates to CASSQDRSSYEQYF.

This clonotype was detected many times. This chain links TRBV7-9 with TRBJ1-6; tentative D call: TRBD1 (5 bases). Trimming shortened V by 3 bases and J by 9 bases, and 18 bases separated the two germline ends. Germline V gene lookup returns CDR1 SEHNR and CDR2 FQNEAQ (reference sequence). This CDR3 is built from 16 residues. CDR3 nucleotides: TGTGCCAGCAGCTTCACCCCGGGACCTATTGGTTCACCCCTCCACTTT. This encodes CASSFTPGPIGSPLHF.

By share, this clonotype ranks as medium-sized. The rearrangement uses TRBV11-2 and TRBJ2-3; the D is unclear. Trimming took 6 bases from V and 0 from J, leaving 16 bases between them. Per the germline V gene, CDR1 is SGHAT and CDR2 is FQNNGV. The CDR3 totals 16 residues. CDR3 sequence (DNA): TGTGCCAGCAGGTATACGGGCAGGACCAGCACAGATACGCAGTATTTT. It is translated as CASRYTGRTSTDTQYF.

This clonotype showed up just a few times. CDR3 sequence: CSAFEPIQETQYF. The CDR3 DNA reads as TGCAGTGCGTTTGAACCTATCCAAGAGACCCAGTACTTC. The chain couples TRBV20-1 to TRBJ2-5; no firm D call. In germline, CDR1 is DFQATT, CDR2 SNEGSKA (reference sequence). Trimming left V 6 bases short and J 1 base short, with 12 bases between. The CDR3 runs 13 residues.

This clonotype is judged medium-sized. The V call is TRBV12-3 or TRBV12-4, the J call TRBJ2-7, with TRBD1 matching 7 bases. The CDR3 has 17 amino acids. V lost 6 bases and J lost 3; bases outside the gene matches: 17. The CDR3 is CASRPNRQGVGDYEQYF. CDR3 DNA: TGTGCCAGCAGGCCTAACCGACAGGGTGTAGGGGACTACGAGCAGTACTTC.

This clonotype came up many times. V gene TRBV7-2 combines with J gene TRBJ1-2, with a tentative D call TRBD1 (6 bases). Trimming took 5 bases from V and 7 from J, leaving 23 bases between them. The length of the CDR3 is 16 residues. In germline, CDR1 is SGHTA, CDR2 FQGNSA. The CDR3 DNA follows: TGTGCCAGCAGCCCTCTACCCCCCCCAGGGGACTCTGGCTACACCTTC. Its translation: CASSPLPPPGDSGYTF.

This clonotype has a handful of counts. This chain links TRBV30 with TRBJ1-4; D is unclear. CDR3 size: 11 residues. V lost 4 bases and J lost 7, with 7 bases in between. From germline, CDR1 is GTSNPN and CDR2 SVGIG (reference sequence). As DNA, the CDR3 is TGTGCCTGGACCCGAGGTGAAAAACTGTTTTTT. It specifies CAWTRGEKLFF.

This chain connects TRBV11-2 to TRBJ2-1; the D is unclear. CDR1 and CDR2 (germline): SGHAT, FQNNGV. This CDR3 has 15 residues. V lost 4 bases to trimming and J lost 0 bases, with 10 bases between them. DNA for the CDR3: TGTGCCAGCAGCTCCTCGGCCAGCTCCTACAATGAGCAGTTCTTC. This codes for CASSSSASSYNEQFF.

V is TRBV5-4 and J is TRBJ2-3; D gene uncertain. The CDR3 is made up of 16 amino acids. Germline CDR1 reads SGHNT; CDR2 reads YYREEE (reference sequence). V was cut by 2 bases and J by 0 bases, with 13 bases left in between. CDR3 DNA: TGTGCCAGCAGCTTTTTTACCGGGTTTAGCACAGATACGCAGTATTTT. It yields the protein CASSFFTGFSTDTQYF.

V gene TRBV6-2 or TRBV6-3 combines with J gene TRBJ1-5; TRBD1 matches at 7 bases. Germline loops: CDR1 MNHEY, CDR2 SVGEGT. The CDR3 covers 15 residues. Trimming removed 4 bases from V and 7 bases from J; junction bases left unmatched: 10. Here the CDR3 DNA reads TGTGCCAGCAGTTTTTACACAGGGGCGGGACAGCCCCAGCATTTT. Its protein product is CASSFYTGAGQPQHF.